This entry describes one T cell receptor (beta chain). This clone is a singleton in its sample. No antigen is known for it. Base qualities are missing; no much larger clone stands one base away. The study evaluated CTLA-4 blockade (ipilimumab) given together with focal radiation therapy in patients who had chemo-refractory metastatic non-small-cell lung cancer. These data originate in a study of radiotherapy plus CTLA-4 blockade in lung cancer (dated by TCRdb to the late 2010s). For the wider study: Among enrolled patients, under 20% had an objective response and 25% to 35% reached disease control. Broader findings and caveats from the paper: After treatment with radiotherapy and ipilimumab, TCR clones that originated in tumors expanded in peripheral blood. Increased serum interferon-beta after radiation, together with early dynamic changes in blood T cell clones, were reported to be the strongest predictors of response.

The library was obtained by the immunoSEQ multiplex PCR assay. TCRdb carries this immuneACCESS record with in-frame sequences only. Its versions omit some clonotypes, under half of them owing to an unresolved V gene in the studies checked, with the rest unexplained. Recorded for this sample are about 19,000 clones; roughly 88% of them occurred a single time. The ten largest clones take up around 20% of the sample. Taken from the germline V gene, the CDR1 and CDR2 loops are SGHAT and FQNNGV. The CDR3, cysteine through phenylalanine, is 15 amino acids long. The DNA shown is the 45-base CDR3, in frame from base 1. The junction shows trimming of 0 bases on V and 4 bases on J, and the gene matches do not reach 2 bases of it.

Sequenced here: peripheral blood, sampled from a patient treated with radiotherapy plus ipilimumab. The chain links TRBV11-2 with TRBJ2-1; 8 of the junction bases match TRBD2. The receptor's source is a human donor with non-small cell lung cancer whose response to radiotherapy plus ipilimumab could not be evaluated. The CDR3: CASSLEVAGYNEQFF. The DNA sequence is TGTGCCAGCAGCTTAGAGGTAGCGGGATACAATGAGCAGTTCTTC.